A selection of T cell receptor beta chains follows, all from one sample in a study of cytotoxic CD8 clonotypes in ibrutinib-treated CLL. The assay was immunoSEQ multiplex PCR, and TCRdb's table has in-frame clones only and misses some. The sample yields around 70,000 clones, approximately 90% seen once. The source was PBMCs, collected after 12 months of ibrutinib treatment. Source of these receptors: a human donor with chronic lymphocytic leukemia. Both conserved end residues are part of each CDR3. The D gene is left open where the match is weak. Some rows mark clone size as missing; the rest say once, few, many or name a class of expanded clone.

D: -
size: once
V: TRBV11-3
J: TRBJ2-7
CDR3: CASSLGLKIRDGTYEQYF
DNA: TGTGCCAGCAGCTTAGGCCTGAAAATCCGGGACGGGACCTACGAGCAGTACTTC

D: TRBD1
size: -
V: TRBV30
J: TRBJ2-3
CDR3: CAWSDQGARRTDTQYF
DNA: TGTGCCTGGAGTGACCAGGGGGCGAGACGCACAGATACGCAGTATTTT

D: -
size: -
V: TRBV6-6
J: TRBJ2-1
CDR3: CASSSGLNEQFF
DNA: TGTGCCAGCAGCTCTGGTTTGAATGAGCAGTTCTTC

D: TRBD2
size: -
V: TRBV6-1
J: TRBJ2-3
CDR3: CASSEVLAGGPDTQYF
DNA: TGTGCCAGCAGTGAAGTCCTAGCGGGAGGGCCAGATACGCAGTATTTT

D: -
size: -
V: TRBV6-5
J: TRBJ1-1
CDR3: CASSYRVMNTEAFF
DNA: TGTGCCAGCAGTTATCGGGTTATGAACACTGAAGCTTTCTTT

D: -
size: once
V: TRBV27
J: TRBJ1-2
CDR3: CASGPPGGFGGNYGYTF
DNA: TGTGCCAGCGGACCTCCCGGTGGGTTTGGGGGCAACTATGGCTACACCTTC

D: -
size: -
V: TRBV9
J: TRBJ1-1
CDR3: CASSGGQGNAEAFF
DNA: TGTGCCAGCAGCGGCGGCCAGGGGAACGCTGAAGCTTTCTTT

D: -
size: -
V: TRBV5-6
J: TRBJ1-3
CDR3: CASSPAPSGNTIYF
DNA: TGTGCCAGCAGCCCAGCCCCCTCTGGAAACACCATATATTTT

D: -
size: -
V: TRBV2
J: TRBJ2-3
CDR3: CASSEWQSTDTQYF
DNA: TGTGCCAGCAGTGAGTGGCAGAGCACAGATACGCAGTATTTT

D: -
size: -
V: TRBV28
J: TRBJ1-2
CDR3: CASKAPYGYTF
DNA: TGTGCCAGCAAGGCCCCCTATGGCTACACCTTC

D: -
size: -
V: TRBV11-3
J: TRBJ2-2
CDR3: CASSSLYSSGVAGELFF
DNA: TGTGCCAGCAGCTCTCTATACTCCTCGGGGGTCGCCGGGGAGCTGTTTTTT

D: -
size: -
V: TRBV7-9
J: TRBJ1-3
CDR3: CASSFDRTSGNTIYF
DNA: TGTGCCAGCAGCTTTGACAGGACTTCTGGAAACACCATATATTTT

D: TRBD2
size: -
V: TRBV2
J: TRBJ2-1
CDR3: CASNERDPYNEQFF
DNA: TGTGCCAGCAACGAGCGGGACCCGTACAATGAGCAGTTCTTC

D: TRBD2
size: -
V: TRBV5-1
J: TRBJ2-7
CDR3: CASSLPGLASYEQYF
DNA: TGCGCCAGCAGCTTGCCCGGACTAGCGAGTTACGAGCAGTACTTC

D: -
size: -
V: TRBV6-1
J: TRBJ2-7
CDR3: CASGKRTAEQYF
DNA: TGTGCCAGCGGGAAACGGACAGCCGAGCAGTACTTC

D: TRBD1
size: -
V: TRBV10-1
J: TRBJ1-2
CDR3: CASSEGINRGWYGYTF
DNA: TGCGCCAGCAGTGAAGGAATAAACAGGGGTTGGTATGGCTACACCTTC

D: TRBD2
size: -
V: TRBV5-4
J: TRBJ2-7
CDR3: CASSLGLAGNYEQYF
DNA: TGTGCCAGCAGCTTGGGACTAGCGGGTAACTACGAGCAGTACTTC

D: TRBD1
size: -
V: TRBV27
J: TRBJ2-7
CDR3: CASSFAGGIYEQYF
DNA: TGTGCCAGCAGTTTCGCAGGGGGTATCTACGAGCAGTACTTC

D: TRBD2
size: -
V: TRBV28
J: TRBJ2-7
CDR3: CASSSLAEPYEQYF
DNA: TGTGCCAGCAGCTCACTAGCGGAACCCTACGAGCAGTACTTC

D: -
size: -
V: TRBV9
J: TRBJ1-2
CDR3: CASSVGALSSPDYGYTF
DNA: TGTGCCAGCAGCGTTGGGGCACTTTCTTCCCCCGACTATGGCTACACCTTC

D: -
size: -
V: TRBV7-2
J: TRBJ2-4
CDR3: CASSLNTGGKNIQYF
DNA: TGTGCCAGCAGCCTCAACACAGGAGGAAAAAACATTCAGTACTTC

D: -
size: -
V: TRBV9
J: TRBJ1-2
CDR3: CASSRSGYPGYTF
DNA: TGTGCCAGCAGCCGGTCCGGTTATCCTGGCTACACCTTC

D: TRBD2
size: -
V: TRBV5-1
J: TRBJ2-5
CDR3: CASSWAGVTETQYF
DNA: TGCGCCAGCAGCTGGGCGGGAGTAACAGAGACCCAGTACTTC

D: -
size: -
V: TRBV6-6
J: TRBJ2-7
CDR3: CASSYFPPSYEQYF
DNA: TGTGCCAGCAGTTACTTCCCCCCTTCCTACGAGCAGTACTTC

D: -
size: -
V: TRBV19
J: TRBJ1-2
CDR3: CASTRTDIGYTF
DNA: TGTGCCAGTACCCGGACGGATATCGGCTACACCTTC

D: -
size: once
V: TRBV28
J: TRBJ2-7
CDR3: CASRLRYEQYF
DNA: TGTGCCAGCAGATTACGCTACGAGCAGTACTTC

D: -
size: -
V: TRBV7-2
J: TRBJ2-1
CDR3: CASSSKFNEQFF
DNA: TGTGCCAGCAGCTCCAAGTTCAATGAGCAGTTCTTC

D: TRBD1
size: -
V: TRBV27
J: TRBJ1-1
CDR3: CASSLRPLDRGSNTEAFF
DNA: TGTGCCAGCAGTTTACGCCCCCTAGACAGGGGCTCGAACACTGAAGCTTTCTTT

D: -
size: -
V: TRBV6-6
J: TRBJ1-4
CDR3: CASSYLQDKLFF
DNA: TGTGCCAGCAGTTACTTGCAGGATAAACTGTTTTTT

D: -
size: few
V: TRBV7-9
J: TRBJ1-2
CDR3: CASSLFHYGYTF
DNA: TGTGCCAGCAGCTTGTTTCACTATGGCTACACCTTC

D: -
size: once
V: TRBV4-1
J: TRBJ2-1
CDR3: CASSQAPEGSSYNEQFF
DNA: TGCGCCAGCAGCCAAGCCCCCGAGGGCAGCTCCTACAATGAGCAGTTCTTC

D: TRBD1
size: once
V: TRBV5-6
J: TRBJ2-5
CDR3: CASSDTGGAETQYF
DNA: TGTGCCAGCAGCGATACAGGGGGCGCGGAGACCCAGTACTTC

D: -
size: -
V: TRBV19
J: TRBJ2-7
CDR3: CASSSLQGPLRYEQYF
DNA: TGTGCCAGTAGTAGCCTCCAGGGGCCTCTTCGGTACGAGCAGTACTTC

D: -
size: -
V: TRBV7-9
J: TRBJ1-3
CDR3: CASSLSGAGNTIYF
DNA: TGTGCCAGCAGCTTATCAGGGGCAGGAAACACCATATATTTT

D: -
size: once
V: TRBV7-3
J: TRBJ2-5
CDR3: CASSRGGQETQYF
DNA: TGTGCCAGCAGCCGGGGCGGACAAGAGACCCAGTACTTC

D: TRBD2
size: -
V: TRBV10-2
J: TRBJ2-1
CDR3: CASRTGGKLNEQFF
DNA: TGCGCCAGCAGAACGGGAGGCAAACTCAATGAGCAGTTCTTC

D: -
size: -
V: TRBV5-4
J: TRBJ1-2
CDR3: CASSFDGPGYTF
DNA: TGTGCCAGCAGCTTCGATGGTCCCGGCTACACCTTC